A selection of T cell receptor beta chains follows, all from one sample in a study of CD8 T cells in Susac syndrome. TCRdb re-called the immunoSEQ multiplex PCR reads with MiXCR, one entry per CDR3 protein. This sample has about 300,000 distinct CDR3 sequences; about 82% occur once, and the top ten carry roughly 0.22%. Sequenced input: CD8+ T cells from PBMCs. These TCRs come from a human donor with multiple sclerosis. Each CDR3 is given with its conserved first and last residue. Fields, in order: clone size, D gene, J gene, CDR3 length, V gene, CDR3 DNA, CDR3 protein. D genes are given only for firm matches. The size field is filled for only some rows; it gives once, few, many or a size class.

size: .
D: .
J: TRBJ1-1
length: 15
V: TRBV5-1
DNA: TGCGCCAGCAGCTTGTCCCGGGATTTGAACACTGAAGCTTTCTTT
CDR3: CASSLSRDLNTEAFF

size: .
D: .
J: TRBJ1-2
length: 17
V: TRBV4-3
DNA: TGCGCCAGCAGCCAAGAGAATGTAGCGGGGGCGGGCTATGGCTACACCTTC
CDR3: CASSQENVAGAGYGYTF

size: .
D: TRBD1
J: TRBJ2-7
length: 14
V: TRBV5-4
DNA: TGTGCCAGCAGCCAATGGGACAGGACCTACGAGCAGTACTTC
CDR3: CASSQWDRTYEQYF

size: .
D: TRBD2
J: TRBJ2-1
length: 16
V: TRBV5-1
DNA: TGCGCCAGCAGCTTCTTAGCGGGAGCATTCTACAATGAGCAGTTCTTC
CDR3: CASSFLAGAFYNEQFF

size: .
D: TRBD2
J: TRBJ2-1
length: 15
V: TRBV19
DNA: TGTGCCAGTAGTGCGGGAGGGAGCTCCTACAATGAGCAGTTCTTC
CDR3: CASSAGGSSYNEQFF

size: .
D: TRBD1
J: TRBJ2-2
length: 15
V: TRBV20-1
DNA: TGCAGTGCTAGTGGGGACAGGGAGAACACCGGGGAGCTGTTTTTT
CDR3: CSASGDRENTGELFF

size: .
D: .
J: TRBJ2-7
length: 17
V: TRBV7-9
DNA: TGTGCCAGCAGCTTAGCTACAGGGCGGGGACGAACTAGGGAGCAGTACTTC
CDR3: CASSLATGRGRTREQYF

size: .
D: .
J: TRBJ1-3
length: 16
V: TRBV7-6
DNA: TGTGCCAGCAGCTTAGGGCCGCGACTCTCTGGAAACACCATATATTTT
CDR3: CASSLGPRLSGNTIYF

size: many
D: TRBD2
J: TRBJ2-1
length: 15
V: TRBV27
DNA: TGTGCCAGCAGTCTAGGGACTAGCGGTTACAATGAGCAGTTCTTC
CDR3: CASSLGTSGYNEQFF

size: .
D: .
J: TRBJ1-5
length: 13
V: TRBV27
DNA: TGTGCCAGCAGTATGGCAGTTAATCAGCCCCAGCATTTT
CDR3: CASSMAVNQPQHF

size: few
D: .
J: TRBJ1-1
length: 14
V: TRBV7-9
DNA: TGTGCCAGCAGCTTAAGGGAAGTTCACACTGAAGCTTTCTTT
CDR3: CASSLREVHTEAFF

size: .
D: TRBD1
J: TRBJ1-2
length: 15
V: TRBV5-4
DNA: TGTGCCAGCAGCTTCTGGACAGGGAATAACTATGGCTACACCTTC
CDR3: CASSFWTGNNYGYTF

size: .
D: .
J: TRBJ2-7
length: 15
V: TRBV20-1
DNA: TGCAGTGCTAGGCCGATTGGACGCCTCTCCTACGAGCAGTACTTC
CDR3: CSARPIGRLSYEQYF

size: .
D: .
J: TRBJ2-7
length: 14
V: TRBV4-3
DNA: TGCGCCAGCAGCCAGTCCACAGGGTCGAGGGAGCAGTACTTC
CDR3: CASSQSTGSREQYF

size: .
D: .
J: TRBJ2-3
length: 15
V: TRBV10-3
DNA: TGTGCCATCAGTGAGAACGAGGGGAGGACAGATACGCAGTATTTT
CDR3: CAISENEGRTDTQYF

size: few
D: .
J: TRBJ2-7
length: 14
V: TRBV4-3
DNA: TGCGCCAGCAGCCAAGATTCTGGCACCTACGAGCAGTACTTC
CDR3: CASSQDSGTYEQYF

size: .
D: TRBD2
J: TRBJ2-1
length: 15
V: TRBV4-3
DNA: TGCGCCAGCAGCCTTGGGGGAGGGTGGAGGGATGAGCAGTTCTTC
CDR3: CASSLGGGWRDEQFF

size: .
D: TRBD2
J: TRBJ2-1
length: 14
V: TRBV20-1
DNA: TGCAGTGCGGACGAACAGCGGGATTACAATGAGCAGTTCTTC
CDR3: CSADEQRDYNEQFF

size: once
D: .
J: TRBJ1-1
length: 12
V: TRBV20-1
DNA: TGCAGTGCTAGGGAGAGGGGGACTGAAGCTTTCTTT
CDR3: CSARERGTEAFF

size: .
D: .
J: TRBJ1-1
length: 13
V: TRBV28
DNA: TGTGCCAGCAGTCAACATTCGAACACTGAAGCTTTCTTT
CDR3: CASSQHSNTEAFF

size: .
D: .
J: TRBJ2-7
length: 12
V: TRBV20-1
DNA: TGCAGTGCTAGACCTGGAGAGTTAGAGCAGTACTTC
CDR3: CSARPGELEQYF

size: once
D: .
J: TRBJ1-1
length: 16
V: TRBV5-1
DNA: TGCGCCAGCAGCTTGGAGGTTTGGGGACGGCTCACTGAAGCTTTCTTT
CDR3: CASSLEVWGRLTEAFF

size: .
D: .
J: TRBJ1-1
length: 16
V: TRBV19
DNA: TGTGCCAGTAGTATAGGTCTGGACAACATAAACACTGAAGCTTTCTTT
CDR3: CASSIGLDNINTEAFF

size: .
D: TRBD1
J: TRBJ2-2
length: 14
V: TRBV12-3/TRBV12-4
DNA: TGTGCCAGCACCGGACAGGATAACACCGGGGAGCTGTTTTTT
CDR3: CASTGQDNTGELFF

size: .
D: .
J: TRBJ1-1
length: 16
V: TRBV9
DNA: TGTGCCAGCAGCGTAGACCCGGTAGACCTTAACACTGAAGCTTTCTTT
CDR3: CASSVDPVDLNTEAFF

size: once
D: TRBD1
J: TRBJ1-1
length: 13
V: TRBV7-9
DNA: TGTGCCAGCAGCTGGGACAGAGCGACTGAAGCTTTCTTT
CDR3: CASSWDRATEAFF

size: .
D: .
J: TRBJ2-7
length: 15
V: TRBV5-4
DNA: TGTGCCAGCAGCTTTTCCCGGGCCCCTTCCTACGAGCAGTACTTC
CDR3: CASSFSRAPSYEQYF

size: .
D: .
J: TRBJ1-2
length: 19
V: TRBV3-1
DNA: TGTGCCAGCAGCCAAGATGATATCCCCCCGAATTTGGACAGAGGAGGCTACACCTTC
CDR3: CASSQDDIPPNLDRGGYTF

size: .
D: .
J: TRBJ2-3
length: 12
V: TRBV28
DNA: TGTGCCAGCACCATTCTCACAGATACGCAGTATTTT
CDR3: CASTILTDTQYF

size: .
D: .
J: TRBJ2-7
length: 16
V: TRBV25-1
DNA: TGTGCCAGCAGTGGGGGTGGTTGGGGGCGCGTCCACGAGCAGTACTTC
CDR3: CASSGGGWGRVHEQYF

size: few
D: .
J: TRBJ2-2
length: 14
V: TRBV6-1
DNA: TGTGCCAGCAGCGCCGCAGGATACACCGGGGAGCTGTTTTTT
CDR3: CASSAAGYTGELFF

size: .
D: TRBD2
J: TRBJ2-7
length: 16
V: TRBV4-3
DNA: TGCGCCAGCAGCCAAGATCAGGCTAGCGGGACCTACGAGCAGTACTTC
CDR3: CASSQDQASGTYEQYF

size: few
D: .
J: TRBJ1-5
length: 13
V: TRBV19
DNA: TGTGCCAGTTCGCTGACAGCTAATCAGCCCCAGCATTTT
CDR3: CASSLTANQPQHF

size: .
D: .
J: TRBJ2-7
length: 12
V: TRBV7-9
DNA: TGTGCCAGCGCGACTGAAACCTACGAGCAGTACTTC
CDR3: CASATETYEQYF

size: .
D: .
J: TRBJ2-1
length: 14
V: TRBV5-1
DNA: TGCGCCAGCGGGTGGAGCGGAACCTACAATGAGCAGTTCTTC
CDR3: CASGWSGTYNEQFF

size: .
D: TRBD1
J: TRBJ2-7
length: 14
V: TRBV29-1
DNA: TGCAGCGTGAGGGGGGACAGGGGCCCCTACGAGCAGTACTTC
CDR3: CSVRGDRGPYEQYF

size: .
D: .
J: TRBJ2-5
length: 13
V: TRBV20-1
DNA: TGCAGTGCTGGCGGGCTACAAAAGGAGACCCAGTACTTC
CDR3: CSAGGLQKETQYF

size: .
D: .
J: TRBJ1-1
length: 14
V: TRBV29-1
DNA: TGCAGCGTTGAAGATCGGGGGGGAAATACTGAAGCTTTCTTT
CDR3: CSVEDRGGNTEAFF

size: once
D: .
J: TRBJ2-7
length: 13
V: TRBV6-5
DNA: TGTGCCAGCAGTTCCCCCCCGGTATACGAGCAGTACTTC
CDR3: CASSSPPVYEQYF

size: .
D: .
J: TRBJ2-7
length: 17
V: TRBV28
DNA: TGTGCCAGCAGTTTACCGCTGGACCCCCCAGGTACCTACGAGCAGTACTTC
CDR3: CASSLPLDPPGTYEQYF

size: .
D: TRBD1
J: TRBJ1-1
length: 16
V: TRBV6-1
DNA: TGTGCCAGCACCCCAGGACAGGGGGTTTTGAACACTGAAGCTTTCTTT
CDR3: CASTPGQGVLNTEAFF

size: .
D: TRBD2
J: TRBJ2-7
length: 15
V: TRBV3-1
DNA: TGTGCCAGCAGCCTAGGACTAGCGACTACCTACGAGCAGTACTTC
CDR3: CASSLGLATTYEQYF

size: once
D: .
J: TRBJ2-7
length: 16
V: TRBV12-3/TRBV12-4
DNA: TGTGCCAGCAGTTTAGATGGGCAGGGGCCTGGGTACGAGCAGTACTTC
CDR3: CASSLDGQGPGYEQYF

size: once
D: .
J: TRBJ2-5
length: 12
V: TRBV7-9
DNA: TGTGCCAGCAGGCTGGAGTTAGAGACCCAGTACTTC
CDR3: CASRLELETQYF